The 11 T cell receptor beta chains in this list originate from one sample, sequenced in a study of blood T cell repertoires in COVID-19. Produced via immunoSEQ multiplex PCR; TCRdb's table is partial and in-frame only. The table includes about 150,000 clones, around 80% detected once. Input material: peripheral blood. These receptors were collected from a woman aged 45-65 years with acute or convalescent COVID-19.

This chain connects TRBV18 to TRBJ2-5; D is ambiguous. The CDR3 has 13 amino acids. V was trimmed by 5 bases and J by 1 base, leaving 8 bases between them. Per germline, CDR1 KGHSH and CDR2 LQKENI. The CDR3 loop reads CASSSTFQETQYF. DNA for the CDR3: TGTGCCAGCTCATCAACATTCCAAGAGACCCAGTACTTC.

This chain joins TRBV7-9 and TRBJ2-2; D unclear. Trimming cost V 5 bases and J 0 bases, with 10 bases left between them. Germline CDR1 is SEHNR and CDR2 is FQNEAQ (reference sequence). The CDR3 has 15 amino acids. CDR3 in DNA: TGTGCCAGCAGCCCGGTGAACGCGAACACCGGGGAGCTGTTTTTT. It yields the protein CASSPVNANTGELFF. The full variable domain, its missing parts supplied by reference TRBV7-9 and TRBJ2-2, is DTGVSQNPRHKITKRGQNVTFRCDPISEHNRLYWYRQTLGQGPEFLTYFQNEAQLEKSRLLSDRFSAERPKGSFSTLEIQRTEQGDSAMYLCASSPVNANTGELFFGEGSRLTVL.

This clone occurred once. CDR3 nucleotide sequence: TGTGCCAGCAGCCTTCATCAGCGGGACACAGATACGCAGTATTTT. Residues: CASSLHQRDTDTQYF. The chain couples TRBV3-1 (or the pseudogene TRBV3-2) to TRBJ2-3; 7 bases line up with TRBD2. V was clipped by 4 bases and J by 2 bases; unmatched bases: 6. The CDR3 has 15 residues. In germline, CDR1 is LGHDT, CDR2 YNNKEL (reference sequence).

The chain links TRBV5-1 to TRBJ1-2; D is perhaps TRBD1 (5 bases). The germline CDR1 and CDR2 sequences are SGHRS and YFSETQ. With 6 bases removed from V and 7 bases from J, the gap between germline ends came to 13 bases. The CDR3 totals 12 residues. CDR3 protein: CASKKGDRGYTF. Written as DNA, the CDR3 is TGCGCCAGCAAGAAAGGGGATCGTGGCTACACCTTC.

This clone was found a few times. The chain has TRBV7-9 and TRBJ1-5; the match to TRBD1 covers 7 bases. V dropped 3 bases and J dropped 7; count of bases not matched to a gene: 3. The CDR3 extends over 13 amino acids. CDR1 is SEHNR, CDR2 FQNEAQ, per germline (reference sequence). The CDR3 DNA reads as TGTGCCAGCAGCTTTGGAGGGGGCCAGCCCCAGCATTTT. Its translation: CASSFGGGQPQHF.

The chain uses TRBV7-3 and TRBJ2-2; a possible D gene is TRBD1 (5 bases). The germline gives CDR1 SGHTA, CDR2 FQGTGA. V lost 1 base to trimming and J lost 1 base, with 13 bases between them. The CDR3 has 17 residues. CDR3 DNA: TGTGCCAGCAGCTTAAGAGGTCCAGGGATGAACACCGGGGAGCTGTTTTTT. Translation gives CASSLRGPGMNTGELFF.

The chain carries TRBV28 and TRBJ1-5; 7 bases match TRBD1. The junction had 11 bases not matched to a gene; V was cut back by 5 bases and J by 7 bases. The germline CDR1 and CDR2 sequences are MDHEN and SYDVKM. CDR3 length equals 15 residues. The CDR3 here is CASSAETGNGQPQHF. The CDR3 nucleotides are TGTGCCAGCAGTGCGGAGACAGGGAACGGACAGCCCCAGCATTTT. The full variable domain, rest sourced from reference TRBV28 and TRBJ1-5, is DVKVTQSSRYLVKRTGEKVFLECVQDMDHENMFWYRQDPGLGLRLIYFSYDVKMKEKGDIPEGYSVSREKKERFSLILESASTNQTSMYLCASSAETGNGQPQHFGDGTRLSIL.

CDR3 DNA sequence: TGTGCCAGCACTTCGTGGGGCGGTGAGCAGTTCTTC. Residues: CASTSWGGEQFF. The chain employs TRBV11-2 and TRBJ2-1, with a tentative D call TRBD1 (5 bases). The ends were cut back, 7 bases at V and 9 bases at J, with 13 bases in the middle. The germline gives CDR1 SGHAT, CDR2 FQNNGV. This CDR3 has 12 amino acids.

This clone was seen a single time. This chain uses TRBV2 with TRBJ1-1; D gene ambiguous. Germline values: CDR1 SNHLY, CDR2 FYNNEI. V lost 4 bases to trimming and J lost 12 bases, with 15 bases between them. This CDR3 contains 12 residues. In nucleotides, the CDR3 is TGTGCCAGCAGTGGACAATTAGAAACGTCTTTCTTT. This translates into CASSGQLETSFF.

This clone has ten or more counts. This chain joins TRBV6-2 or TRBV6-3 and TRBJ2-1; 9 nucleotides agree with TRBD1. The V gene end was trimmed by 5 bases and the J gene end by 5 bases; junction bases not matched to a gene: 7. Germline V gene data show CDR1 as MNHEY and CDR2 as SVGEGT. CDR3 length equals 15 residues. CDR3 protein: CASSGRDRAHNEQFF. The CDR3 DNA sequence: TGTGCCAGCAGTGGCCGGGACAGGGCTCACAATGAGCAGTTCTTC.

The chain combines TRBV11-2 with TRBJ1-3; TRBD1 is a possible D gene (6 bases). V lost 3 bases to trimming and J lost 4 bases, with 19 bases between them. Germline lookup yields CDR1 SGHAT and CDR2 FQNNGV. This CDR3 spans 17 amino acids. CDR3 coding DNA: TGTGCCAGCAGCTTTGAGGGATCAGGGGCGTGGGGAAACACCATATATTTT. Its protein product is CASSFEGSGAWGNTIYF.